The clone carrying this TCR beta chain has only one observation. Authors' processing steps: It was from reference gene primer amplification that nucleated cell counts were estimated. The method was immunoSEQ multiplex PCR; TCRdb's version includes in-frame clones alone and lacks a portion of them. V and J calls and clone size follow that table, whereas D and trimming were derived from the DNA. The sample lists 150,000 to 200,000 clones, roughly four fifths occurring once. The data originate from a study of blood T cell repertoires in COVID-19. V was trimmed by 2 bases and J by 1 base, leaving 20 bases between them. The CDR3 runs 18 residues. Germline lookup yields CDR1 MGHRA and CDR2 YSYEKL.

The sample was peripheral blood. This TCR derives from a middle-aged woman with acute or convalescent COVID-19. This chain uses TRBV4-1 with TRBJ2-5; maybe TRBD2 (7 bases). The CDR3 nucleotides are TGCGCCAGCAGCCAACGGACTAGTCTACGGGGGCGCCAAGAGACCCAGTACTTC. Protein product: CASSQRTSLRGRQETQYF.